The 22 T cell receptor beta chains below come from one sample, sequenced in a study of shared clonotypes between healthy human individuals. Libraries were prepared by immunoSEQ multiplex PCR; TCRdb keeps only in-frame clonotypes and omits some of them. This table holds roughly 1.4 million clones, about 98.5% found once. Sequenced material: naive CD4+ T cells sorted from blood. This sample's subset: CD45RA+ positively selected. All receptors come from a man aged 25 to 40 in good health.

The chain links TRBV10-2 to TRBJ2-1, with 13 bases that match TRBD2. There are 19 residues in the CDR3. The V and J ends lost 3 bases and 6 bases, in that order; junction bases with no gene match: 14. CDR1 WSHSY and CDR2 SAAADI come from the germline V gene. CDR3 amino acids: CASSDLEWTSGRAINEQFF. The CDR3 DNA reads TGCGCCAGCAGTGATTTGGAGTGGACTAGCGGGAGAGCAATCAATGAGCAGTTCTTC.

This clone has more than one count but fewer than ten. The CDR3 loop reads CASSAKDRRDYEQYF. DNA for the CDR3: TGTGCCAGCAGCGCGAAGGACAGGCGGGACTACGAGCAGTACTTC. The chain combines TRBV7-9 with TRBJ2-7; possibly TRBD1 for D (7 bases). V was pared by 5 bases and J by 3 bases, with 17 bases between. This CDR3 comprises 15 residues. Germline assignment: CDR1 SEHNR and CDR2 FQNEAQ (reference sequence).

The chain joins TRBV4-3 to TRBJ2-2; TRBD2 agrees at 7 bases. Looked up from germline, CDR1 is LGHNA and CDR2 is YSLEER. The CDR3 sequence is 20 residues long. V gave up 0 bases and J gave up 5 bases; unmatched junction bases: 18. The CDR3 nucleotides are TGCGCCAGCAGCCAAGATATTGGACTAGTAGCAAATAAGAGGACCGGGGAGCTGTTTTTT. It translates to CASSQDIGLVANKRTGELFF.

The rearrangement uses TRBV5-1 and TRBJ1-2; D gene ambiguous. The CDR3 has 14 residues. Germline assignment: CDR1 SGHRS and CDR2 YFSETQ. V was cut by 5 bases and J by 0 bases, with 11 bases left in between. The CDR3 coding sequence is TGCGCCAGCAGGCTACAAGCCTCTAACTATGGCTACACCTTC. Translated: CASRLQASNYGYTF.

Turning to this clone: Other DNA sequences in this specimen translate into the identical CDR3. This chain joins TRBV5-1 and TRBJ2-3; D might be TRBD2 (5 bases). V was pared by 0 bases and J by 6 bases, with 11 bases between. This CDR3 comprises 14 residues. Germline V CDR1 and CDR2: SGHRS, YFSETQ. The DNA of the CDR3 is TGCGCCAGCAGCTTGGATCGAGCGGAGGATACGCAGTATTTT. Its protein product is CASSLDRAEDTQYF. Full variable domain (remainder filled in from reference TRBV5-1 and TRBJ2-3): KAGVTQTPRYLIKTRGQQVTLSCSPISGHRSVSWYQQTPGQGLQFLFEYFSETQRNKGNFPGRFSGRQFSNSRSEMNVSTLELGDSALYLCASSLDRAEDTQYFGPGTRLTVL.

The chain uses TRBV9 and TRBJ2-7; TRBD2 agrees at 8 bases. J gave up 6 bases and V 3 bases, and 17 bases lay outside the gene matches. From germline, CDR1 is SGDLS and CDR2 YYNGEE. The CDR3 runs 17 residues. CDR3 nucleotides: TGTGCCAGCAGCGAGACCCCGTATCCGGGAGGGCCTTCCGAGCAGTACTTC. It codes for CASSETPYPGGPSEQYF.

This clone has only one observation. V gene TRBV7-8 combines with J gene TRBJ2-3, with D uncertain. This CDR3 has 16 residues. Trimming removed 8 bases at V and 2 bases at J, with 20 bases between. The germline CDR1 and CDR2 sequences are SGHVS and FQNEAQ. The CDR3 region is CASRPSWSVNTDTQYF. The DNA for the CDR3 is TGTGCCAGCCGACCGAGTTGGAGTGTCAACACAGATACGCAGTATTTT. Looking up the rest from reference TRBV7-8 and TRBJ2-3 gives the full variable domain: GAGVSQSPRYKVAKRGQDVALRCDPISGHVSLFWYQQALGQGPEFLTYFQNEAQLDKSGLPSDRFFAERPEGSVSTLKIQRTQQEDSAVYLCASRPSWSVNTDTQYFGPGTRLTVL.

The chain recombines TRBV7-2 with TRBJ1-1, with D tentatively TRBD1 (6 bases). Trimming removed 7 bases from V and 0 bases from J, with 15 bases in between. This CDR3 spans 15 amino acids. Germline V lookup: CDR1 SGHTA, CDR2 FQGNSA. CDR3 loop: CASTRGMTVNTEAFF. As DNA, the CDR3 is TGTGCCAGCACAAGGGGGATGACAGTGAACACTGAAGCTTTCTTT.

V is TRBV19 and J is TRBJ2-5; TRBD1 matches 9 bases. Germline lookup yields CDR1 LNHDA and CDR2 SQIVND (reference sequence). The ends lost 8 bases at V and 5 bases at J; junction bases unmatched: 15. The CDR3 is 16 amino acids. The CDR3 DNA follows: TGTGCCAGTCGATCCCTTTCACAGGGGGCGAGTGAGACCCAGTACTTC. It encodes CASRSLSQGASETQYF.

V is TRBV5-1 and J is TRBJ2-2; 8 bases match TRBD2. The CDR3 has 15 amino acids. The J segment lost 5 bases and the V segment lost 2 bases, leaving 5 bases of the junction unmatched. The germline CDR1 and CDR2 sequences are SGHRS and YFSETQ. CDR3 DNA sequence: TGCGCCAGCAGCTTCGGACTAGCCGATACCGGGGAGCTGTTTTTT. Residues: CASSFGLADTGELFF. The whole variable domain, remainder taken from reference TRBV5-1 and TRBJ2-2, is KAGVTQTPRYLIKTRGQQVTLSCSPISGHRSVSWYQQTPGQGLQFLFEYFSETQRNKGNFPGRFSGRQFSNSRSEMNVSTLELGDSALYLCASSFGLADTGELFFGEGSRLTVL.

CDR3 DNA sequence: TGTGCCAGCTCACCCACCCCAGGGACGGAGACCCAGTACTTC. Residues: CASSPTPGTETQYF. The chain carries TRBV18 and TRBJ2-5; D could derive from TRBD1 or TRBD2 (5 bases each). Germline V gene data show CDR1 as KGHSH and CDR2 as LQKENI. V was pared by 3 bases and J by 5 bases, with 13 bases between. The CDR3 consists of 14 residues.

In its sample, this clone was seen once. The CDR3 coding sequence is TGCAGCGTTGGGCAAAGGGGGCCTAGTCCCTACGAGCAGTACTTC. Its translation: CSVGQRGPSPYEQYF. J is TRBJ2-7 and V is TRBV29-1, with 7 nucleotides matching TRBD1. Germline V lookup: CDR1 SQVTM, CDR2 ANQGSEA. J lost 2 bases, V lost 4 bases, and 11 bases had no gene match. The length of the CDR3 is 15 residues.

The chain is built from TRBV6-6 and TRBJ1-3; D unclear. The CDR3 covers 16 residues. The germline CDR1 and CDR2 sequences are MNHNY and SVGAGI (reference sequence). V lost 5 bases and J lost 0, with 14 bases in between. CDR3 region: CASSPSAQSSGNTIYF. In nucleotides, the CDR3 is TGTGCCAGCAGTCCATCCGCACAGAGCTCTGGAAACACCATATATTTT.

The chain has TRBV7-9 and TRBJ1-4; D is unresolved. This CDR3 has 12 residues. The germline gives CDR1 SEHNR, CDR2 FQNEAQ (reference sequence). The V end lost 6 bases, the J end lost 6 bases, and 8 bases lay between the germline ends. DNA of the CDR3: TGTGCCAGCAGTCCCCAGGATGAAAAACTGTTTTTT. Its protein is CASSPQDEKLFF.

The chain joins TRBV5-8 to TRBJ1-5, with no clear D. The V gene's germline CDR1 is SGHTS and CDR2 YDEGEE. This CDR3 comprises 13 residues. V lost 3 bases and J 2 bases, leaving 6 bases between the germline ends. The CDR3 region is CASSWVGNQPQHF. The CDR3 DNA sequence: TGTGCCAGCAGCTGGGTGGGCAATCAGCCCCAGCATTTT.

The CDR3 loop reads CASSLRGGSYNEQFF. CDR3 DNA sequence: TGCGCCAGCAGCTTACGGGGAGGGTCCTACAATGAGCAGTTCTTC. V usage is TRBV5-1 and J usage is TRBJ2-1; TRBD2 agrees at 7 bases. The V segment lost 2 bases and the J segment 1 base; nucleotides outside the gene matches: 3. The germline V gene has CDR1 SGHRS and CDR2 YFSETQ. CDR3 size: 15 residues. The entire variable domain, with the rest obtained from reference TRBV5-1 and TRBJ2-1, is as follows: KAGVTQTPRYLIKTRGQQVTLSCSPISGHRSVSWYQQTPGQGLQFLFEYFSETQRNKGNFPGRFSGRQFSNSRSEMNVSTLELGDSALYLCASSLRGGSYNEQFFGPGTRLTVL.

In its sample, this clone was seen once. This chain connects TRBV7-3 to TRBJ2-1, with 10 positions matching TRBD1. Trimming took 5 bases from V and 6 from J; bases not matched to a gene: 10. The CDR3 spans 16 residues. Germline-derived CDR1 and CDR2 are SGHTA and FQGTGA. The CDR3 loop is CASSPPGTGDSNEQFF. CDR3 DNA sequence: TGTGCCAGCAGCCCCCCCGGGACAGGGGATTCCAATGAGCAGTTCTTC.

The J gene is TRBJ2-5, the V gene TRBV18; D perhaps matches TRBD2 (6 bases). Germline V gene lookup returns CDR1 KGHSH and CDR2 LQKENI. Trimming pared 0 bases from V and 2 bases from J, leaving 10 bases between. The CDR3 is made up of 15 amino acids. The CDR3 region is CASSPPAGGQETQYF. The CDR3 DNA reads TGTGCCAGCTCACCACCGGCCGGGGGTCAAGAGACCCAGTACTTC.

The chain recombines TRBV18 with TRBJ2-1; D is uncertain. V was trimmed by 3 bases and J by 0 bases, leaving 15 bases between them. The length of the CDR3 is 17 residues. Germline CDR1 is KGHSH and CDR2 is LQKENI. Here the CDR3 reads CASSPLRPTVSYNEQFF. CDR3 nucleotide sequence: TGTGCCAGCTCACCTCTTCGCCCGACGGTCTCCTACAATGAGCAGTTCTTC.

The chain carries TRBV2 and TRBJ2-2; the match to TRBD2 covers 14 bases. V was clipped by 1 base and J by 5 bases; unmatched bases: 0. The CDR3 spans 16 residues. CDR1 and CDR2 from the germline V gene are SNHLY and FYNNEI. The CDR3 region is CASSEGTSGRTGELFF. The DNA of the CDR3 is TGTGCCAGCAGTGAAGGGACTAGCGGGAGGACCGGGGAGCTGTTTTTT. Complete variable domain (other parts from reference TRBV2 and TRBJ2-2): EPEVTQTPSHQVTQMGQEVILRCVPISNHLYFYWYRQILGQKVEFLVSFYNNEISEKSEIFDDQFSVERPDGSNFTLKIRSTKLEDSAMYFCASSEGTSGRTGELFFGEGSRLTVL.

In the case of this clone: Within the sample, other DNA sequences also encode this same CDR3. The V and J genes are TRBV7-9 and TRBJ2-7; D is possibly TRBD1 (5 bases). The germline V gene has CDR1 SEHNR and CDR2 FQNEAQ (reference sequence). There are 13 residues in the CDR3. Trimming removed 6 bases at V and 0 bases at J, with 9 bases between. CDR3 sequence (DNA): TGTGCCAGCAGTCGCGACAGCTCCTACGAGCAGTACTTC. Protein: CASSRDSSYEQYF.

The chain uses TRBV9 and TRBJ1-2; tentative D call: TRBD1 (5 bases). Trimming pared 3 bases from V and 0 bases from J, leaving 15 bases between. CDR1 is SGDLS, CDR2 YYNGEE, per germline. CDR3 length equals 16 residues. DNA for the CDR3: TGTGCCAGCAGCGCAACCAGGGTTCAAGCTAACTATGGCTACACCTTC. Translation: CASSATRVQANYGYTF. The entire variable domain, with the rest obtained from reference TRBV9 and TRBJ1-2, is as follows: DSGVTQTPKHLITATGQRVTLRCSPRSGDLSVYWYQQSLDQGLQFLIQYYNGEERAKGNILERFSAQQFPDLHSELNLSSLELGDSALYFCASSATRVQANYGYTFGSGTRLTVV.